The T cell receptor beta chain under discussion was sequenced for a study of T cell repertoires in aging, cancer and after chemotherapy. Study at large: Healthy donor repertoires were recorded over several months to years and showed clear clonal overlap. About 10 million TCR reads made up the full dataset. Study-wide results and limits: Loss of evenness, beyond lost richness, contributed to age-related TCR diversity decline in cancer patients. Rebound thymic output was suggested by rising median generation probability during chemotherapy in each cancer cohort.

TCR beta rearrangements were amplified from peripheral blood genomic DNA. The CDR3 is made up of 16 amino acids. The germline gives CDR1 SGHAT, CDR2 FQDESV (reference sequence). Trimming removed 1 base from V and 7 bases from J; junction bases left unmatched: 9. This clonotype was observed many times. Its antigen is still unknown. A mixed TRB-A/B primer pool amplified rearranged TRB by multiplex touch-down PCR. TCRdb ran MiXCR on the multiplex PCR reads and lists one entry per CDR3 protein. Of 15,000 or so distinct CDR3 sequences listed, around 20% are singletons. Sequencing was carried out using blood. This receptor was taken from a human donor in good health. V and J are TRBV11-1 and TRBJ1-5, with TRBD1 matching 8 bases. CDR3 amino acids: CASSLGSGTGIQPQHF. The CDR3 bases are TGTGCCAGCAGCTTAGGATCCGGGACAGGAATCCAGCCCCAGCATTTT.